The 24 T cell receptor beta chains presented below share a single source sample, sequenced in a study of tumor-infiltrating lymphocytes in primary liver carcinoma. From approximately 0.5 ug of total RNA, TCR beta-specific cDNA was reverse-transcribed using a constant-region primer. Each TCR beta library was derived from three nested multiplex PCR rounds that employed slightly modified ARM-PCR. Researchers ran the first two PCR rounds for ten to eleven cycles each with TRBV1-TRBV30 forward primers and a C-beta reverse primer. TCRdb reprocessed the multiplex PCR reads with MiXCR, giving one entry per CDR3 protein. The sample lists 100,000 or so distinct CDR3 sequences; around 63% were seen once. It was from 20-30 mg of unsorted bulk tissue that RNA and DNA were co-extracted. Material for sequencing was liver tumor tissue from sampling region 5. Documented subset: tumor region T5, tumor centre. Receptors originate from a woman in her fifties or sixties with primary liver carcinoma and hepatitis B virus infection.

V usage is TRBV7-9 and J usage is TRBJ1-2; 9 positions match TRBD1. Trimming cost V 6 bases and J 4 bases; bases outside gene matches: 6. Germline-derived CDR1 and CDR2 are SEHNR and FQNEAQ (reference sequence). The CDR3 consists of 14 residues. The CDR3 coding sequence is TGTGCCAGCAGTGGGGGACAGGGATTCTATGGCTACACCTTC. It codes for CASSGGQGFYGYTF.

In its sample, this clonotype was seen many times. In nucleotides, the CDR3 is TGTGCCAGCAGCCCCCTCGGGGGTGAAAAACTGTTTTTT. Encoded protein: CASSPLGGEKLFF. The rearrangement links TRBV6-5 to TRBJ1-4, with a possible D match to TRBD1 (5 bases). The V end was cut by 6 bases, the J end by 7 bases, with 12 bases between. The CDR3 contains 13 residues. The germline V gene has CDR1 MNHEY and CDR2 SVGAGI.

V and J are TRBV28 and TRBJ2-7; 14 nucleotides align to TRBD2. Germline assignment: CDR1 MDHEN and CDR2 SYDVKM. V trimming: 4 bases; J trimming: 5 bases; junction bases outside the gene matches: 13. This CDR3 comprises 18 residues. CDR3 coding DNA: TGTGCCAGCAGTTCCCGCCCCCGGACTAGCGGGAGGATGAACGAGCAGTACTTC. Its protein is CASSSRPRTSGRMNEQYF.

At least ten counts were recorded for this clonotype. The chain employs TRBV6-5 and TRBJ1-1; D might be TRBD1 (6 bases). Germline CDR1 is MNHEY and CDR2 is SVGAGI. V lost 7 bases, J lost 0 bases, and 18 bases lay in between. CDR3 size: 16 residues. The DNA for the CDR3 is TGTGCCAGCAAAAGGGGGGGGCGAGCGCTGAACACTGAAGCTTTCTTT. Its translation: CASKRGGRALNTEAFF.

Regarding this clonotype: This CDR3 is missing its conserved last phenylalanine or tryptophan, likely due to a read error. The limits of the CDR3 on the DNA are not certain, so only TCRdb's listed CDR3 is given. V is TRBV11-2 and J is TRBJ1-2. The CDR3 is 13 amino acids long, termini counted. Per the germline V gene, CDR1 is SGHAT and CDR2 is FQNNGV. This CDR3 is CASSPTYNYGYTI.

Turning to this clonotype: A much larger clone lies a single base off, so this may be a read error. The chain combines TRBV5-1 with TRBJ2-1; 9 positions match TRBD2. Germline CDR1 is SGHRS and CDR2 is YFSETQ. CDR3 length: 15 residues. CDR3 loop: CASSLVVAGVNDQFF. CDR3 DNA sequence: TGCGCCAGCAGCTTGGTGGTAGCGGGAGTGAATGATCAGTTCTTC.

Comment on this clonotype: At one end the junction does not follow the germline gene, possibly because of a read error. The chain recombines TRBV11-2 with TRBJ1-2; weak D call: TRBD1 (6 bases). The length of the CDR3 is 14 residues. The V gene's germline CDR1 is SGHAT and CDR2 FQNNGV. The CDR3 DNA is TGTGCTAGCAGCCCCCACAGGGATGGGTGTGGCTACACCTTC. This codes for CASSPHRDGCGYTF.

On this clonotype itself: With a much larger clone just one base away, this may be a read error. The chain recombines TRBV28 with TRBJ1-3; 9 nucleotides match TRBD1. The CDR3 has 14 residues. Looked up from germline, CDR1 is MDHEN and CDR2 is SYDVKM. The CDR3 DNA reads TGTGCCAGCGGGGGACAGGGCTTCGGAAACAGCATATATTTT. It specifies CASGGQGFGNSIYF.

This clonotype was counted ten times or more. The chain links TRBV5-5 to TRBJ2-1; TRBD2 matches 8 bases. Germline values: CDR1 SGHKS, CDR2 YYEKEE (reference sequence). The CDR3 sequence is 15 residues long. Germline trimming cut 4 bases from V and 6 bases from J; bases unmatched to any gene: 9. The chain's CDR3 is CASSPSGSWVNEQFF. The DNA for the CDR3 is TGTGCCAGCAGCCCGAGCGGGAGTTGGGTCAATGAGCAGTTCTTC.

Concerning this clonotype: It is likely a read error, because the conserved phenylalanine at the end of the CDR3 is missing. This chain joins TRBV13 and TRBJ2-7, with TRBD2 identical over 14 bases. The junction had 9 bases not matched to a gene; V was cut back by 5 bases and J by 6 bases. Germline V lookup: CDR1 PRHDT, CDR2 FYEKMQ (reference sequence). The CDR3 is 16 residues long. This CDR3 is CASSPDGTSGSPEQYS. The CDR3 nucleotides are TGTGCCAGCAGCCCAGACGGGACTAGCGGGAGTCCCGAGCAGTACTCC.

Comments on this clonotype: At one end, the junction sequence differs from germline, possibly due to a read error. CDR3 in DNA: TGTGCCAGCAACTTGGCGTCAACTAGCGGGAGGGCCTCTTTCAATGAGCAGTTCTTC. As protein: CASNLASTSGRASFNEQFF. The chain is built from TRBV5-1 and TRBJ2-1; 13 bases fit TRBD2. Germline V gives CDR1 SGHRS, CDR2 YFSETQ. This CDR3 spans 19 amino acids.

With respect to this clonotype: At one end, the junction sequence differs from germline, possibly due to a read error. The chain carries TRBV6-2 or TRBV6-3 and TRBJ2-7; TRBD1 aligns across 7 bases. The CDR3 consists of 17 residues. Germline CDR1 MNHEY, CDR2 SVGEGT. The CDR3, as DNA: TGTGCCAGCAGATACTCGAATGCCAGGGGGAACGCGTACGAGCAGCACTTC. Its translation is CASRYSNARGNAYEQHF.

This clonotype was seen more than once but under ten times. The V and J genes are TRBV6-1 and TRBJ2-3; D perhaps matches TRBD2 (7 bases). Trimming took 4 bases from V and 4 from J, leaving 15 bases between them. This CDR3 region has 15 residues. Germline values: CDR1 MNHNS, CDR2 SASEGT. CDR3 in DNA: TGTGCCAGCAGTGTAGGGGCGGGGGCGGCAGATACGCAGTATTTT. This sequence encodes CASSVGAGAADTQYF.

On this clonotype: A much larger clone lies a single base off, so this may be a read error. The CDR3 loop is CASSTWIGGNTGELFF. The CDR3 nucleotides are TGTGCCAGCAGTACCTGGATAGGGGGTAACACCGGGGAGCTGTTTTTT. V and J are TRBV12-3 or TRBV12-4 and TRBJ2-2; the D gene is possibly TRBD1 (6 bases). The CDR3 is made up of 16 amino acids. V was clipped by 5 bases and J by 2 bases, with 15 bases between them.

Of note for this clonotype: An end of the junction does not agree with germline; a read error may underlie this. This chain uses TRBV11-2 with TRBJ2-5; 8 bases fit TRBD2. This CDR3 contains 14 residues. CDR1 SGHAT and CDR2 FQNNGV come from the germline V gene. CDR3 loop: CASGPTGGMETQCF. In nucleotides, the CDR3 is TGTGCCAGCGGCCCCACGGGGGGGATGGAGACCCAGTGCTTC. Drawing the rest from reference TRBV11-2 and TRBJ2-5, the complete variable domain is EAGVAQSPRYKIIEKRQSVAFWCNPISGHATLYWYQQILGQGPKLLIQFQNNGVVDDSQLPKDRFSAERLKGVDSTLKIQPAKLEDSAVYLCASGPTGGMETQCFGPGTRLLVL.

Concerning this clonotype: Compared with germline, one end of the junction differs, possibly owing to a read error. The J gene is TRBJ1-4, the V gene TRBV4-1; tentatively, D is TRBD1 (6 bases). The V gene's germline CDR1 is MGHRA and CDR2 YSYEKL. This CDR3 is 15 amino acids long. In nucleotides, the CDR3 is TGCGCCAGCAGCCCAGTCGGAACAGGGCGGGAAAATCTGTTTTTT. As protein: CASSPVGTGRENLFF.

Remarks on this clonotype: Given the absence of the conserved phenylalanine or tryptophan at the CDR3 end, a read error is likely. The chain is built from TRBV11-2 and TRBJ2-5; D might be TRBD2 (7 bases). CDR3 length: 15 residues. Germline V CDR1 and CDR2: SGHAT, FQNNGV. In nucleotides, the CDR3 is TGTGCCAGTAGCTGGACAGAAGGGGGGGGGGAGACCCAGTACATC. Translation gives CASSWTEGGGETQYI.

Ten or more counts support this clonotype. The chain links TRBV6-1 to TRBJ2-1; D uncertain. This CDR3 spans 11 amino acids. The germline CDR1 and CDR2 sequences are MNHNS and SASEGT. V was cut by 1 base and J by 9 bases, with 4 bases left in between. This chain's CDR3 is CASSEGFEQFF. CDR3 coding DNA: TGTGCCAGCAGTGAAGGCTTTGAGCAGTTCTTC.

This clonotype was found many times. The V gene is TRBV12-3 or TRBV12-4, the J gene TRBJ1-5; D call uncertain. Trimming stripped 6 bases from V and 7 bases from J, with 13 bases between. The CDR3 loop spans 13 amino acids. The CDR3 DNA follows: TGTGCCAGCAGCGTCGGAGGGCAGCAGCCCCAGCATTTT. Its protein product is CASSVGGQQPQHF.

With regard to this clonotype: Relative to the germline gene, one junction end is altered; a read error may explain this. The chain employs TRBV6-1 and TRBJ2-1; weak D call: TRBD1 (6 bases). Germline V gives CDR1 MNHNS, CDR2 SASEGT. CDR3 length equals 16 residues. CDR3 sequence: CASSEAYRDTFNEQFF. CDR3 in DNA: TGTGCCAGCAGTGAAGCGTACAGGGATACCTTCAATGAACAGTTCTTC.

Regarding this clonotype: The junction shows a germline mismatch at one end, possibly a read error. As DNA, the CDR3 is TGTGCCGGCAGCTTAGATAGGACTAGGGAGCTGCTTTTT. Encoded protein: CAGSLDRTRELLF. The chain carries TRBV11-2 and TRBJ2-2; TRBD2 matches at 7 bases. Germline lookup yields CDR1 SGHAT and CDR2 FQNNGV. The CDR3 is 13 residues long.

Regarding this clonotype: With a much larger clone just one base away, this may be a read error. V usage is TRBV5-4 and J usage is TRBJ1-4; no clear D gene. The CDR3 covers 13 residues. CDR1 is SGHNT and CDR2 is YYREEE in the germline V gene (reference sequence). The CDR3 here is CASSFTTNEKLLF. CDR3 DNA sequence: TGTGCCAGCAGCTTCACAACTAATGAAAAACTGCTTTTT. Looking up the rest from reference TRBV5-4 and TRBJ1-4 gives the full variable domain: ETGVTQSPTHLIKTRGQQVTLRCSSQSGHNTVSWYQQALGQGPQFIFQYYREEENGRGNFPPRFSGLQFPNYSSELNVNALELDDSALYLCASSFTTNEKLLFGSGTQLSVL.

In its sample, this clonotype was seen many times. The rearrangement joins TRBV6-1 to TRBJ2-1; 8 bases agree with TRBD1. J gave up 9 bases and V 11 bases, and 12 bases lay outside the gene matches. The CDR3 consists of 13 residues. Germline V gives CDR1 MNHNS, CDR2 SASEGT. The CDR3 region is CAGQGSHRGEQFF. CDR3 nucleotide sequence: TGTGCCGGACAGGGTTCGCATAGAGGTGAGCAGTTCTTC.

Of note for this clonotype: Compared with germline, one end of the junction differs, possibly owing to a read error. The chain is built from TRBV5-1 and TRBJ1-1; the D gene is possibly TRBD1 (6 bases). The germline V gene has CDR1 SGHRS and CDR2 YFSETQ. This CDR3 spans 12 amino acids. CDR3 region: CASSPGQSEALF. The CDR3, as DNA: TGCGCCAGCAGCCCAGGACAGAGTGAAGCTCTCTTT.